The clone carrying this TCR beta chain has only a few counts. The sample originates from a study of early T cells in non-severe SARS-CoV-2 infection. Across the study: Sequencing of unsorted whole blood was done on bulk RNA, leaving chains unpaired.

Researchers tagged individual cDNA molecules with unique molecular identifiers. TCRdb re-called the 5' RACE reads through MiXCR, storing one row per CDR3 protein. This sample has about 62,000 distinct CDR3 sequences; roughly 8.8% occur once, and the top ten carry about 1.3%. J was trimmed by 2 bases and V by 2 bases; bases with no gene match: 7. CDR3 length: 17 amino acids. Germline CDR1 reads MGHRA; CDR2 reads YSYEKL. Sequencing input: whole blood. The sequence was obtained from an adult who was a healthcare worker with PCR-confirmed SARS-CoV-2 infection or an uninfected control (not recorded which). The rearrangement links TRBV4-1 to TRBJ1-1; 11 bases line up with TRBD1. CDR3 protein: CASSQQDRGRVNTEAFF. CDR3 DNA: TGCGCCAGCAGCCAACAGGACAGGGGGCGGGTTAACACTGAAGCTTTCTTT.